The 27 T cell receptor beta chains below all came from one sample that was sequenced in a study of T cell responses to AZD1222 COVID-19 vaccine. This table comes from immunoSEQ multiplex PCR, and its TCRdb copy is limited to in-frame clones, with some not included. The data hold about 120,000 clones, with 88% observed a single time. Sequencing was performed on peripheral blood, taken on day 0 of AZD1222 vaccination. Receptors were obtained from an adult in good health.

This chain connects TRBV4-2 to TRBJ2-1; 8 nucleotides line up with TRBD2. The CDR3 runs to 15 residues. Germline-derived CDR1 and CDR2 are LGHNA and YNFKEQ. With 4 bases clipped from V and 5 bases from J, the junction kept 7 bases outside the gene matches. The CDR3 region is CASSRQPGGDNEQFF. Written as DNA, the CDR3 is TGTGCCAGCAGCCGGCAGCCGGGGGGGGACAATGAGCAGTTCTTC.

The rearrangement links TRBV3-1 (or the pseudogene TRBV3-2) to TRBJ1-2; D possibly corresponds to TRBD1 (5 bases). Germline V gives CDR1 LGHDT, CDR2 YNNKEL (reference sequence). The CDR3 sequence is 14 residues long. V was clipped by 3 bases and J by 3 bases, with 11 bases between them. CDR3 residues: CASSHGDRDYGYTF. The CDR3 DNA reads TGTGCCAGCAGCCATGGAGACAGAGACTATGGCTACACCTTC.

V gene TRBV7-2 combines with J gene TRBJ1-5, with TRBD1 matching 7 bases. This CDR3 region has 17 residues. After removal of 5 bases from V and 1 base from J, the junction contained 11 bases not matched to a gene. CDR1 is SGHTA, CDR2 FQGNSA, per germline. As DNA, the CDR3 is TGTGCCAGCAGCCCGTTAGCGACAGGGAGAAGCAATCAGCCCCAGCATTTT. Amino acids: CASSPLATGRSNQPQHF.

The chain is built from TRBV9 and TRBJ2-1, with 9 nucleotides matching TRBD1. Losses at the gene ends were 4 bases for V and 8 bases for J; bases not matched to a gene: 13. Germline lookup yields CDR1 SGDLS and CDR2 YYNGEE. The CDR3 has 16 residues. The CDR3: CASSSIGTGISHEQFF. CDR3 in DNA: TGTGCCAGCAGCTCGATAGGGACAGGGATTTCCCATGAGCAGTTCTTC. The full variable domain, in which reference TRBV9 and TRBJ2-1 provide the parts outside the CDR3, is DSGVTQTPKHLITATGQRVTLRCSPRSGDLSVYWYQQSLDQGLQFLIQYYNGEERAKGNILERFSAQQFPDLHSELNLSSLELGDSALYFCASSSIGTGISHEQFFGPGTRLTVL.

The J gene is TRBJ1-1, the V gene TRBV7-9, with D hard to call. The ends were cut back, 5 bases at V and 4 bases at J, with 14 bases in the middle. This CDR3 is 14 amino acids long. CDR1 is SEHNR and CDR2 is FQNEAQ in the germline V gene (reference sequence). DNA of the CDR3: TGTGCCAGCAGCCCCGAGGTCCGGGGCACTGAAGCTTTCTTT. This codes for CASSPEVRGTEAFF.

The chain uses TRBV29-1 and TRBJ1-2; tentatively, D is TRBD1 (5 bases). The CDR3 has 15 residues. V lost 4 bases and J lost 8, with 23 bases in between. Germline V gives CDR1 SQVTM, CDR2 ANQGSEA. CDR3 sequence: CSVVPQGWPPRGYTF. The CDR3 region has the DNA TGCAGCGTTGTACCGCAGGGATGGCCCCCAAGAGGCTACACCTTC.

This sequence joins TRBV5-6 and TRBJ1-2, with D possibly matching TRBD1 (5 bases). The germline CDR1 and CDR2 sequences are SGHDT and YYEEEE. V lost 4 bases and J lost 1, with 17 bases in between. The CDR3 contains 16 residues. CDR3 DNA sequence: TGTGCCAGCAGCCGGGACCGCTTAACTCTTAACTATGGCTACACCTTC. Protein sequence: CASSRDRLTLNYGYTF.

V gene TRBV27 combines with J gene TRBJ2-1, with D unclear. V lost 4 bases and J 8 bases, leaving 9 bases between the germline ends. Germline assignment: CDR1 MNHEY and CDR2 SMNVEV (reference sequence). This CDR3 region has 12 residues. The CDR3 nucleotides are TGTGCCAGCAGTTATCTTGGGGATGAGCAGTTCTTC. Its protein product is CASSYLGDEQFF.

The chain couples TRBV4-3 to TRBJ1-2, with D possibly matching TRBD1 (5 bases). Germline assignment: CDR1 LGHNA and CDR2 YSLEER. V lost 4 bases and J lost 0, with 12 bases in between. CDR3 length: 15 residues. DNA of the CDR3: TGCGCCAGCAGCCTAGTCGGGGGAACTAACTATGGCTACACCTTC. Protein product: CASSLVGGTNYGYTF.

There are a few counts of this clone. CDR3: CAISDGRGTANEKLFF. In nucleotides, the CDR3 is TGTGCCATCAGTGACGGGAGGGGGACCGCCAATGAAAAACTGTTTTTT. The chain recombines TRBV10-3 with TRBJ1-4; tentative D call: TRBD1 (6 bases). The CDR3 is 16 residues long. V was cut by 3 bases and J by 5 bases, with 16 bases left in between. CDR1 is ENHRY and CDR2 is SYGVKD in the germline V gene.

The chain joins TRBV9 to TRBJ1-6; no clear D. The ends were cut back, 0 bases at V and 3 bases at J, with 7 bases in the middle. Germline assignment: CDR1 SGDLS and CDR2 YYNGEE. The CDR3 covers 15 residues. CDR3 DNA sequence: TGTGCCAGCAGCGTAGAGGTTTTCTATAATTCACCCCTCCACTTT. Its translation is CASSVEVFYNSPLHF.

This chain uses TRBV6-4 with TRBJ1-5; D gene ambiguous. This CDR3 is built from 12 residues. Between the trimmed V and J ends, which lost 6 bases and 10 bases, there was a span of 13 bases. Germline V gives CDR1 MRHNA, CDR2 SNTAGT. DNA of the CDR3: TGTGCCAGCAGGACTAAGACCGGCCCCCAGCATTTT. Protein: CASRTKTGPQHF.

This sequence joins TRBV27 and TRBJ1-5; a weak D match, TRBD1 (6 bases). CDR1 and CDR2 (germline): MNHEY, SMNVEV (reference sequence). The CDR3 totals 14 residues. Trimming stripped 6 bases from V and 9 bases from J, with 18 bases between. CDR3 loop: CASSNREVGGPQHF. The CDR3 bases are TGTGCCAGCAGCAACAGGGAGGTAGGAGGGCCCCAGCATTTT.

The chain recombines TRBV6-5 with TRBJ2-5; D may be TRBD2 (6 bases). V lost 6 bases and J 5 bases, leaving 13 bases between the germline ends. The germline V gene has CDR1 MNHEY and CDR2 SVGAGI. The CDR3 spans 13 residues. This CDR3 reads CASRGDSGETQYF. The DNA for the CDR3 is TGTGCCAGCAGGGGAGACAGCGGGGAGACCCAGTACTTC.

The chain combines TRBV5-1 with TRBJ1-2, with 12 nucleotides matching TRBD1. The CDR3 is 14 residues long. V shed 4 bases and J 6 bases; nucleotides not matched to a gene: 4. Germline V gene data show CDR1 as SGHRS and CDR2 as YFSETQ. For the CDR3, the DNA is TGCGCCAGCAGCGGGGACAGGGGGCGCGATGGCTACACCTTC. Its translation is CASSGDRGRDGYTF.

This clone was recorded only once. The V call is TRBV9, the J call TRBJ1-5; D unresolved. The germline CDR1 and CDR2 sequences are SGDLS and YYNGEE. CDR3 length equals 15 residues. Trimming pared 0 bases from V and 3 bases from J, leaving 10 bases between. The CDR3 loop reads CASSVEATANQPQHF. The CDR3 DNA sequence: TGTGCCAGCAGCGTAGAGGCGACGGCCAATCAGCCCCAGCATTTT.

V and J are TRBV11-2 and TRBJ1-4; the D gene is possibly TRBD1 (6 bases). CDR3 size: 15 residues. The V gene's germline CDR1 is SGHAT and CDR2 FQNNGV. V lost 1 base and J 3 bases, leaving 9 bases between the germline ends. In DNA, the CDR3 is TGTGCCAGCAGCTTAGTCCCAGGGGCTAATGAAAAACTGTTTTTT. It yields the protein CASSLVPGANEKLFF. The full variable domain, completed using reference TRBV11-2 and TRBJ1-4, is EAGVAQSPRYKIIEKRQSVAFWCNPISGHATLYWYQQILGQGPKLLIQFQNNGVVDDSQLPKDRFSAERLKGVDSTLKIQPAKLEDSAVYLCASSLVPGANEKLFFGSGTQLSVL.

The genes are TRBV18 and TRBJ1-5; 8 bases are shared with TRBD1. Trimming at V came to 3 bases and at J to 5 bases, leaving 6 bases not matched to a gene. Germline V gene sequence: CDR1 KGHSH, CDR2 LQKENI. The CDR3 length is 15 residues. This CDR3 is CASSPTTGVDQPQHF. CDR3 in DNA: TGTGCCAGCTCACCGACGACAGGGGTGGATCAGCCCCAGCATTTT.

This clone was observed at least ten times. CDR3 protein: CASSKGAYPRHEQYF. The DNA of the CDR3 is TGCGCCAGCAGTAAAGGGGCCTACCCCCGCCACGAGCAGTACTTC. The chain couples TRBV4-1 to TRBJ2-7, with D tentatively TRBD1 (5 bases). V shed 6 bases and J shed 5 bases, with 20 bases lying between them. Germline V gene data show CDR1 as MGHRA and CDR2 as YSYEKL. This CDR3 has 15 amino acids.

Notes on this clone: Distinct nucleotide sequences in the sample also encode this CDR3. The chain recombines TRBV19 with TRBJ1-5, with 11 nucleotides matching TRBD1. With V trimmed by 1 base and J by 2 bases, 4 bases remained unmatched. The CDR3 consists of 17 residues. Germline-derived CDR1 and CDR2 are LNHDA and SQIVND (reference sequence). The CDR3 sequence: CASSIGDRGGGNQPQHF. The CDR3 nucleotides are TGTGCCAGTAGTATAGGGGACAGGGGGGGAGGCAATCAGCCCCAGCATTTT.

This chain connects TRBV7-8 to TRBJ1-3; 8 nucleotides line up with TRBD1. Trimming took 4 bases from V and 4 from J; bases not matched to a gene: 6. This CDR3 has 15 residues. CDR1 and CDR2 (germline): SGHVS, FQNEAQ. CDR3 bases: TGTGCCAGCAGCTCGCAGGGGGCAGTAGGAAACACCATATATTTT. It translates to CASSSQGAVGNTIYF.

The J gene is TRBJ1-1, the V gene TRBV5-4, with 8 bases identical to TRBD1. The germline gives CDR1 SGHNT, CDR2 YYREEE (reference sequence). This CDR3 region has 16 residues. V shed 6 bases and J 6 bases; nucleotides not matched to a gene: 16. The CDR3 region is CASIIKSGQGRSEAFF. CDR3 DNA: TGTGCCAGCATTATAAAGAGCGGACAGGGAAGGTCTGAAGCTTTCTTT.

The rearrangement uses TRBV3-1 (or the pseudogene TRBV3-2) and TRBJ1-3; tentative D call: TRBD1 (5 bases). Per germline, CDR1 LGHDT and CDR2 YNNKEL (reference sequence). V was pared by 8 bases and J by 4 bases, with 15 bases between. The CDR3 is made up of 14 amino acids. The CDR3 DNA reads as TGTGCCAGCTCAAGCGACGGGGCCGGAAACACCATATATTTT. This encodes CASSSDGAGNTIYF.

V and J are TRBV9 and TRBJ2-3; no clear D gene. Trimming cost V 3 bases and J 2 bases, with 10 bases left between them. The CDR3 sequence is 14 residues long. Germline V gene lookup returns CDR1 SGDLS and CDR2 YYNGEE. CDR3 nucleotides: TGTGCCAGCAGCGCCCCCGGAGACACAGATACGCAGTATTTT. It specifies CASSAPGDTDTQYF.

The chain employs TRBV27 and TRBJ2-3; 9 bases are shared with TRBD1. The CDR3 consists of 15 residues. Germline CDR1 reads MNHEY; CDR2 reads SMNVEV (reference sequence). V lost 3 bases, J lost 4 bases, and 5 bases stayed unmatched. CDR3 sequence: CASSFRDRAADTQYF. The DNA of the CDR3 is TGTGCCAGCAGTTTCCGGGACAGGGCGGCAGATACGCAGTATTTT.

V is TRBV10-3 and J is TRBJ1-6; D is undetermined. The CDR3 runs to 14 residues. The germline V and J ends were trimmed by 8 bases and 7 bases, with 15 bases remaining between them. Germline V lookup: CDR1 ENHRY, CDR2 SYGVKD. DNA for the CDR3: TGTGCCATCGGCTCCTCCGAGGGAAATTCACCCCTCCACTTT. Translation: CAIGSSEGNSPLHF.

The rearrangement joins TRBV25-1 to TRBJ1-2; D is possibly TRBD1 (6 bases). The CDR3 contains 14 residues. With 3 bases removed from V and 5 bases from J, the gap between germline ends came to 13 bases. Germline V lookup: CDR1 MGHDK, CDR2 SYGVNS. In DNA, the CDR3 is TGTGCCAGCAGTGAGCCTCAGGGGAGATATGGCTACACCTTC. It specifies CASSEPQGRYGYTF.